This TCR beta chain was identified during a study of technical replicates of blood from a few donors. The CDR3 is made up of 14 amino acids. Germline V gene data show CDR1 as SGHTA and CDR2 as FQGTGA. V lost 5 bases and J lost 1, with 12 bases in between. Profiled with immunoSEQ multiplex PCR; TCRdb holds only in-frame clones, not every one. The data show tens of thousands of clones, 80% to 95% seen once. Specimen: PBMCs. The V gene is TRBV7-3, the J gene TRBJ2-7, with D perhaps matching TRBD2 (7 bases). The clonotype was recovered from a human donor in good health. Some clones in this sample may be carry-over from other donors' samples. The CDR3 nucleotides are TGTGCCAGCAGCCCCGGGGGGCGATCCTACGAGCAGTACTTC. This codes for CASSPGGRSYEQYF.